This T cell receptor (beta chain) was identified during a study of blood T cell repertoires in COVID-19. Study-level background: Acute and convalescent COVID-19 samples came from the United States, Italy and Spain. Sample material is recorded as cDNA or gDNA derived from T cells, B-cell-depleted T cells, or PBMCs.

Per the authors' pipeline: Reference gene primer amplification gave nucleated cell count estimates. The data were produced by immunoSEQ multiplex PCR, yet TCRdb's version contains in-frame clones alone and is incomplete. V and J calls and clone size are given by that table; D and trimming were obtained from the DNA. The data hold over 400,000 clones, with approximately 85% observed a single time. Trimming at V came to 0 bases and at J to 5 bases, leaving 6 bases not matched to a gene. Germline CDR1 SGHTA, CDR2 FQGNSA. The CDR3 is 16 residues long. This chain joins TRBV7-2 and TRBJ2-1, with 8 bases matching TRBD2. Sequenced: peripheral blood. The sequence came from a human donor in a cohort sampled during active COVID-19. CDR3 region: CASSLAGAGVHNEQFF. The DNA for the CDR3 is TGTGCCAGCAGCTTAGCCGGAGCGGGAGTTCACAATGAGCAGTTCTTC. Based on the CDR3 plus reference TRBV7-2 and TRBJ2-1, the full variable domain is GAGVSQSPSNKVTEKGKDVELRCDPISGHTALYWYRQSLGQGLEFLIYFQGNSAPDKSGLPSDRFSAERTGGSVSTLTIQRTQQEDSAVYLCASSLAGAGVHNEQFFGPGTRLTVL.